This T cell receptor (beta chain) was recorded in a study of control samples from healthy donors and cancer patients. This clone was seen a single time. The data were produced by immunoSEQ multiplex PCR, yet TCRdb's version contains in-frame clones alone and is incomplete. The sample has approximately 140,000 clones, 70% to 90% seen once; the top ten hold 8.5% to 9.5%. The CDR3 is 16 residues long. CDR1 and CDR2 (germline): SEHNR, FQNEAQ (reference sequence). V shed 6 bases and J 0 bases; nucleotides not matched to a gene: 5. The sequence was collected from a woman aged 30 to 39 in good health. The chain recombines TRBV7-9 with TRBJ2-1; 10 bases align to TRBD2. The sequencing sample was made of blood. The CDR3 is CASSQSGRGSYNEQFF. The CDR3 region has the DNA TGTGCCAGCAGTCAAAGCGGGAGGGGCTCCTACAATGAGCAGTTCTTC.